The 19 T cell receptor beta chains below come from one sample, sequenced in a study of blood T cell repertoires in COVID-19. Sequenced by immunoSEQ multiplex PCR; TCRdb stores in-frame clones only, minus some. The repertoire has 150,000 to 200,000 clones, 80% of them found once; the top ten carry approximately 3%. The sample consisted of PBMCs or T cells enriched from blood (not recorded which). These receptor sequences come from a woman aged 60-70 years who had recovered from COVID-19.

This rearrangement joins TRBV11-2 to TRBJ2-3; 10 nucleotides match TRBD2. Germline V gives CDR1 SGHAT, CDR2 FQNNGV. The CDR3 sequence is 18 residues long. Trimming took 0 bases from V and 0 from J; bases not matched to a gene: 6. The CDR3 sequence is CASSLDSGGALSTDTQYF. CDR3 nucleotide sequence: TGTGCCAGCAGCTTAGACAGCGGGGGGGCCCTCAGCACAGATACGCAGTATTTT.

The chain links TRBV27 to TRBJ1-5, with a possible D match to TRBD1 (6 bases). The CDR3 is made up of 14 amino acids. V was trimmed by 6 bases and J by 7 bases, leaving 16 bases between them. Germline-derived CDR1 and CDR2 are MNHEY and SMNVEV (reference sequence). CDR3 bases: TGTGCCAGCAGCGTACAGGGTTTAAGGCAGCCCCAGCATTTT. Amino acids: CASSVQGLRQPQHF.

The V call is TRBV27, the J call TRBJ2-1, with 10 bases fitting TRBD2. J gave up 10 bases and V 3 bases, and 9 bases lay outside the gene matches. Germline CDR1 reads MNHEY; CDR2 reads SMNVEV (reference sequence). The CDR3 has 15 amino acids. The CDR3 nucleotides are TGTGCCAGCAGTTTCATCAGCGGGGGGGCCCAGGAGCAGTTCTTC. This codes for CASSFISGGAQEQFF.

The chain links TRBV18 to TRBJ2-1; D call uncertain. The germline V gene encodes CDR1 KGHSH and CDR2 LQKENI. V was shortened by 2 bases and J by 2 bases, with 16 bases between the two germline ends. CDR3 length equals 17 residues. The DNA of the CDR3 is TGTGCCAGCTCACCAACATATGGGCAGAGTACCTACAATGAGCAGTTCTTC. It is translated as CASSPTYGQSTYNEQFF.

This clone appeared a few times. The CDR3 region is CASSEWDGGATGELFF. The CDR3 DNA sequence: TGTGCCAGCAGTGAATGGGACGGGGGGGCCACCGGGGAGCTGTTTTTT. V is TRBV25-1 and J is TRBJ2-2, with 8 positions matching TRBD2. Germline assignment: CDR1 MGHDK and CDR2 SYGVNS. V lost 1 base, J lost 4 bases, and 5 bases stayed unmatched. The CDR3 contains 16 residues. The full variable domain, its missing parts supplied by reference TRBV25-1 and TRBJ2-2, is EADIYQTPRYLVIGTGKKITLECSQTMGHDKMYWYQQDPGMELHLIHYSYGVNSTEKGDLSSESTVSRIRTEHFPLTLESARPSHTSQYLCASSEWDGGATGELFFGEGSRLTVL.

The chain has TRBV19 and TRBJ2-1; 9 bases fit TRBD1. Trimming cost V 6 bases and J 12 bases; bases outside gene matches: 30. The CDR3 consists of 20 residues. From germline, CDR1 is LNHDA and CDR2 SQIVND (reference sequence). The CDR3 sequence is CASSILDEQGAEKNVTRQFF. Written as DNA, the CDR3 is TGTGCCAGTAGCATACTCGATGAACAGGGGGCGGAAAAAAATGTGACTAGGCAGTTCTTC.

In this sample, this clone turned up once. V is TRBV7-2 and J is TRBJ2-1; D perhaps matches TRBD2 (5 bases). There are 14 residues in the CDR3. The V gene's germline CDR1 is SGHTA and CDR2 FQGNSA. Trimming stripped 4 bases from V and 5 bases from J, with 12 bases between. The CDR3 protein is CASSSPRGNNEQFF. DNA for the CDR3: TGTGCCAGCAGCTCCCCGAGAGGGAACAATGAGCAGTTCTTC.

Written as DNA, the CDR3 is TGTGCCAGCAGCCCAGACAGGGATTATGGCTACACCTTC. It is translated as CASSPDRDYGYTF. The gene calls are TRBV7-6 and TRBJ1-2; 7 nucleotides match TRBD1. Per germline, CDR1 SGHVS and CDR2 FNYEAQ. CDR3 length: 13 amino acids. J was trimmed by 5 bases and V by 5 bases; bases with no gene match: 5.

This clone was seen a single time. The rearrangement links TRBV7-2 to TRBJ2-5; D may be TRBD2 (6 bases). Germline CDR1 SGHTA, CDR2 FQGNSA. The CDR3 covers 15 residues. Trimming took 6 bases from V and 1 from J, leaving 15 bases between them. CDR3 loop: CASRGELARQETQYF. The CDR3 DNA sequence: TGTGCCAGCAGGGGTGAACTAGCCCGCCAAGAGACCCAGTACTTC.

This clone was observed once. The chain joins TRBV6-4 to TRBJ2-2; 8 bases agree with TRBD1. With 6 bases clipped from V and 6 bases from J, the junction kept 9 bases outside the gene matches. CDR1 and CDR2 from the germline V gene are MRHNA and SNTAGT. The CDR3 extends over 15 amino acids. The CDR3 DNA follows: TGTGCCAGCAGCCAGGGGGCTCTGTCTGCCGGGGAGCTGTTTTTT. This codes for CASSQGALSAGELFF.

The chain recombines TRBV19 with TRBJ2-5; the D gene is possibly TRBD1 (6 bases). Trimming stripped 3 bases from V and 2 bases from J, with 13 bases between. This CDR3 is 15 amino acids long. In germline, CDR1 is LNHDA, CDR2 SQIVND (reference sequence). For the CDR3, the DNA is TGTGCCAGTAGTATCGTTAGGACAGCTCAAGAGACCCAGTACTTC. This encodes CASSIVRTAQETQYF. The full variable domain, in which reference TRBV19 and TRBJ2-5 provide the parts outside the CDR3, is DGGITQSPKYLFRKEGQNVTLSCEQNLNHDAMYWYRQDPGQGLRLIYYSQIVNDFQKGDIAEGYSVSREKKESFPLTVTSAQKNPTAFYLCASSIVRTAQETQYFGPGTRLLVL.

This CDR3 reads CASSVTGENNSPLHF. The CDR3 DNA reads TGCGCCAGCAGCGTTACAGGGGAGAATAATTCACCCCTCCACTTT. The chain has TRBV5-1 and TRBJ1-6, with TRBD1 matching over 7 bases. This CDR3 contains 15 residues. V was clipped by 4 bases and J by 5 bases; unmatched bases: 6. From germline, CDR1 is SGHRS and CDR2 YFSETQ.

The genes are TRBV6-5 and TRBJ1-2, with D possibly matching TRBD1 (6 bases). Trimming took off 5 bases at V and 7 bases at J, with 11 bases between the two ends. The CDR3 has 12 amino acids. Germline loops: CDR1 MNHEY, CDR2 SVGAGI. CDR3 nucleotide sequence: TGTGCCAGCAGTCCGAACAGGGTTGGCTACACCTTC. As protein: CASSPNRVGYTF.

This clone was seen once. J is TRBJ1-2 and V is TRBV6-1; D not certain. This CDR3 comprises 14 residues. Germline assignment: CDR1 MNHNS and CDR2 SASEGT. V was shortened by 2 bases and J by 4 bases, with 11 bases between the two germline ends. The CDR3 loop reads CASSENVQIYGYTF. The CDR3 DNA follows: TGTGCCAGCAGTGAAAACGTCCAGATCTATGGCTACACCTTC.

The V and J genes are TRBV30 and TRBJ1-2, with D unresolved. The CDR3 totals 15 residues. From germline, CDR1 is GTSNPN and CDR2 SVGIG (reference sequence). V lost 4 bases, J lost 1 base, and 16 bases lay in between. In DNA, the CDR3 is TGTGCCTGGACACGATTTCGGGGATTTAACTATGGCTACACCTTC. Amino acid sequence: CAWTRFRGFNYGYTF. The full variable domain, with the rest looked up from reference TRBV30 and TRBJ1-2, is SQTIHQWPATLVQPVGSPLSLECTVEGTSNPNLYWYRQAAGRGLQLLFYSVGIGQISSEVPQNLSASRPQDRQFILSSKKLLLSDSGFYLCAWTRFRGFNYGYTFGSGTRLTVV.

This clone was picked up a small number of times. The V call is TRBV5-6, the J call TRBJ1-5; 7 bases are a match to TRBD1. CDR3 length equals 15 residues. CDR1 and CDR2 from the germline V gene are SGHDT and YYEEEE. V trimming: 7 bases; J trimming: 3 bases; junction bases outside the gene matches: 10. The chain's CDR3 is CASGAGGRFNQPQHF. As DNA, the CDR3 is TGTGCCAGCGGGGCAGGGGGGAGATTCAATCAGCCCCAGCATTTT.

This clone was counted a few times. This chain links TRBV10-3 with TRBJ2-2; D may be TRBD2 (6 bases). The germline V gene has CDR1 ENHRY and CDR2 SYGVKD. V was pared by 3 bases and J by 8 bases, with 13 bases between. This CDR3 is built from 14 residues. The CDR3 region is CAISDQAREGELFF. For the CDR3, the DNA is TGTGCCATCAGTGATCAGGCGCGGGAAGGGGAGCTGTTTTTT.

The V gene is TRBV5-3, the J gene TRBJ1-5, with 8 bases fitting TRBD1. TRBV5-3 is designated an ORF whose function remains uncertain. The CDR3 is 15 amino acids. Germline trimming cut 2 bases from V and 7 bases from J; bases unmatched to any gene: 8. The CDR3 loop reads CARSFGSDREQPQHF. As DNA, the CDR3 is TGTGCCAGAAGCTTCGGGTCGGACAGGGAACAGCCCCAGCATTTT.

This clone counts as medium-sized. The V call is TRBV3-1 (or the pseudogene TRBV3-2), the J call TRBJ2-2, with TRBD1 identical over 10 bases. V dropped 4 bases and J dropped 6; count of bases not matched to a gene: 8. CDR1 is LGHDT, CDR2 YNNKEL, per germline (reference sequence). This CDR3 is built from 16 residues. In DNA, the CDR3 is TGTGCCAGCAGCCGTGAGACAGGGGGCATTGCCGGGGAGCTGTTTTTT. Its protein product is CASSRETGGIAGELFF.